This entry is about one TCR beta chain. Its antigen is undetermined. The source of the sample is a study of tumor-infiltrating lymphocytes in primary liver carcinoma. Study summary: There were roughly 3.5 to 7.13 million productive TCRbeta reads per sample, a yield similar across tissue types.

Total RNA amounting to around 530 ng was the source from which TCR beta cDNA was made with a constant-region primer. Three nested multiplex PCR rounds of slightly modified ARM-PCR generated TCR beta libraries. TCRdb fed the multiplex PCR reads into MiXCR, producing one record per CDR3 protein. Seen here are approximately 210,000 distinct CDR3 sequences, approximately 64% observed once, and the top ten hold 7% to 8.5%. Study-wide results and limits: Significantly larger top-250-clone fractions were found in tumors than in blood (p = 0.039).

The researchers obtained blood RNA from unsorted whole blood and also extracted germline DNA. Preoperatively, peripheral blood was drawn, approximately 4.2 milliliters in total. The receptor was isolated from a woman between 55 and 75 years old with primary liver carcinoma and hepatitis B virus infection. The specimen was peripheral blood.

CDR3 in amino acids: CASSSRFLGKHDEQYF. In nucleotides, the CDR3 is TGTGCCAGCAGCTCCCGCTTTTTAGGGAAACATGATGAGCAGTACTTC. The chain combines TRBV11-2 with TRBJ2-1; D ambiguous. Near its end, the DNA agrees better with TRBJ2-7, so the J call may be wrong. Germline V gives CDR1 SGHAT, CDR2 FQNNGV. CDR3 length: 16 amino acids.